The 18 T cell receptor beta chains below all came from one sample that was sequenced in a study of T cell repertoires in cytomegalovirus infection. TCRdb re-called the reads through MiXCR, storing one row per CDR3 protein. The repertoire holds approximately 500,000 distinct CDR3 sequences, around 10% seen once, with approximately 10% in the top ten. Material for sequencing was PBMCs. The receptors originated from a human donor in good health (CMV status not recorded). Some clones in this sample may be carry-over from other donors' samples.

This chain joins TRBV20-1 and TRBJ2-1; 8 bases map to TRBD1. The CDR3 runs 14 residues. Looked up from germline, CDR1 is DFQATT and CDR2 is SNEGSKA (reference sequence). Losses at the gene ends were 6 bases for V and 2 bases for J; bases not matched to a gene: 6. The CDR3 coding sequence is TGCAGTGCCGAACAGGGGGGAACCTACAATGAGCAGTTCTTC. Translation gives CSAEQGGTYNEQFF.

This clonotype was counted ten times or more. The chain carries TRBV6-5 and TRBJ1-2; no clear D gene. V was pared by 2 bases and J by 5 bases, with 9 bases between. Germline-derived CDR1 and CDR2 are MNHEY and SVGAGI. The CDR3 is made up of 13 amino acids. The CDR3 here is CASSYIASYGYTF. The CDR3 bases are TGTGCCAGCAGTTACATCGCAAGTTATGGCTACACCTTC.

The sample holds many counts of this clonotype. This chain uses TRBV20-1 with TRBJ2-5; D tentatively fits TRBD1 or TRBD2 (5 bases each). CDR1 and CDR2 (germline): DFQATT, SNEGSKA (reference sequence). The CDR3 has 19 residues. The V end lost 4 bases, the J end lost 4 bases, and 31 bases lay between the germline ends. The CDR3 DNA is TGCAGTGCTACGAATCCGGACTGGAGAAGTGGGGCAAGTGGAGAGACCCAGTACTTC. Translation: CSATNPDWRSGASGETQYF.

The chain joins TRBV4-2 to TRBJ2-1; possible D gene TRBD1, 5 bases. The CDR3 covers 15 residues. From germline, CDR1 is LGHNA and CDR2 YNFKEQ. Deletions cut 4 bases from V and 5 bases from J, with 15 bases between. CDR3 amino acids: CASSRKGQDNNEQFF. DNA of the CDR3: TGTGCCAGCAGCCGAAAGGGTCAGGACAACAATGAGCAGTTCTTC.

This clonotype has at least ten counts. The chain is built from TRBV5-1 and TRBJ2-7; TRBD2 matches at 8 bases. There are 14 residues in the CDR3. J gave up 3 bases and V 4 bases, and 6 bases lay outside the gene matches. Germline CDR1 and CDR2: SGHRS and YFSETQ. CDR3 region: CASSQLAADYEQYF. CDR3 sequence (DNA): TGCGCCAGCAGCCAACTAGCGGCCGACTACGAGCAGTACTTC. The full variable domain, completed using reference TRBV5-1 and TRBJ2-7, is KAGVTQTPRYLIKTRGQQVTLSCSPISGHRSVSWYQQTPGQGLQFLFEYFSETQRNKGNFPGRFSGRQFSNSRSEMNVSTLELGDSALYLCASSQLAADYEQYFGPGTRLTVT.

Many counts were recorded for this clonotype. The chain employs TRBV12-5 and TRBJ1-3; no clear D. The CDR3 sequence is 12 residues long. In germline, CDR1 is LGHNT, CDR2 FRNRAP. V lost 5 bases and J lost 9, with 11 bases in between. CDR3 nucleotides: TGTGCTAGTGGTCTGACTTCTAGCACCATATATTTT. It translates to CASGLTSSTIYF.

The chain combines TRBV10-3 with TRBJ1-4, with TRBD1 identical over 8 bases. Germline CDR1 and CDR2: ENHRY and SYGVKD. J was trimmed by 4 bases and V by 5 bases; bases with no gene match: 9. The CDR3 is 16 residues long. Here the CDR3 reads CAISSAGGQDNEKLFF. In DNA, the CDR3 is TGTGCCATCAGTTCCGCCGGGGGACAGGATAATGAAAAACTGTTTTTT.

This clonotype has only a few counts. This chain connects TRBV6-2 or TRBV6-3 to TRBJ2-5, with D unclear. The CDR3 extends over 15 amino acids. From germline, CDR1 is MNHEY and CDR2 SVGEGT. The germline V and J ends were trimmed by 0 bases and 0 bases, with 8 bases remaining between them. The CDR3, as DNA: TGTGCCAGCAGTTACTCATCCCGGGACCAAGAGACCCAGTACTTC. This gives the protein CASSYSSRDQETQYF.

Ten or more counts support this clonotype. The J gene is TRBJ1-5, the V gene TRBV28; 8 positions agree with TRBD1. Trimming cost V 6 bases and J 5 bases; bases outside gene matches: 12. The V gene's germline CDR1 is MDHEN and CDR2 SYDVKM. The CDR3 is made up of 16 amino acids. The CDR3: CASSPGTGKGDQPQHF. The CDR3 DNA follows: TGTGCCAGCAGCCCTGGGACAGGCAAGGGTGATCAGCCCCAGCATTTT.

The table lists this clonotype with many counts. The V gene is TRBV7-8, the J gene TRBJ1-4, with a tentative D call TRBD1 (6 bases). Trimming removed 5 bases from V and 10 bases from J, with 11 bases in between. The CDR3 consists of 12 residues. The germline V gene encodes CDR1 SGHVS and CDR2 FQNEAQ. The chain's CDR3 is CASSLGAGKLFF. Here the CDR3 DNA reads TGTGCCAGCAGCCTGGGGGCGGGAAAACTGTTTTTT.

In its sample, this clonotype was seen many times. This rearrangement joins TRBV9 to TRBJ2-2; D ambiguous. V gave up 0 bases and J gave up 2 bases, with 17 bases separating them. Germline V lookup: CDR1 SGDLS, CDR2 YYNGEE. The CDR3 is made up of 18 amino acids. The CDR3 loop is CASSVALFGGINTGELFF. CDR3 coding DNA: TGTGCCAGCAGCGTAGCCCTCTTTGGCGGAATCAACACCGGGGAGCTGTTTTTT. Variable domain in full (rest from reference TRBV9 and TRBJ2-2): DSGVTQTPKHLITATGQRVTLRCSPRSGDLSVYWYQQSLDQGLQFLIQYYNGEERAKGNILERFSAQQFPDLHSELNLSSLELGDSALYFCASSVALFGGINTGELFFGEGSRLTVL.

This chain uses TRBV19 with TRBJ2-1, with 11 positions matching TRBD2. CDR1 is LNHDA and CDR2 is SQIVND in the germline V gene (reference sequence). Trimming at V came to 2 bases and at J to 7 bases, leaving 10 bases not matched to a gene. The CDR3 covers 17 residues. As DNA, the CDR3 is TGTGCCAGTAGTATACTCCCGCTAGCGGGGGGTTGGAATGAGCAGTTCTTC. The encoded protein is CASSILPLAGGWNEQFF.

This clonotype was observed many times. V usage is TRBV24-1 and J usage is TRBJ2-2, with D unclear. Germline assignment: CDR1 KGHDR and CDR2 SFDVKD. The CDR3 contains 11 residues. The germline V and J ends were trimmed by 3 bases and 7 bases, with 2 bases remaining between them. In DNA form, the CDR3 reads TGTGCCACCAGTGATCTCGGGGAGCTGTTTTTT. It specifies CATSDLGELFF.

There are many counts of this clonotype. The rearrangement joins TRBV2 to TRBJ2-3, with a tentative D call TRBD2 (6 bases). The CDR3 runs to 15 residues. From germline, CDR1 is SNHLY and CDR2 FYNNEI. V was shortened by 10 bases and J by 3 bases, with 20 bases between the two germline ends. CDR3 protein: CATPPEGLETDTQYF. CDR3 DNA sequence: TGTGCCACCCCCCCGGAGGGGTTGGAGACAGATACGCAGTATTTT.

This clonotype was counted many times. V gene TRBV5-6 combines with J gene TRBJ2-1, with TRBD2 matching 8 bases. J gave up 11 bases and V 3 bases, and 16 bases lay outside the gene matches. Germline V gene sequence: CDR1 SGHDT, CDR2 YYEEEE. The CDR3 length is 16 residues. CDR3: CASSSIAGSNTEKQFF. The CDR3 DNA reads TGTGCCAGCAGCTCTATAGCGGGGAGCAATACCGAAAAGCAGTTCTTC.

The V gene is TRBV18, the J gene TRBJ2-7; TRBD1 matches 7 bases. The CDR3 contains 14 residues. Germline V gene sequence: CDR1 KGHSH, CDR2 LQKENI. J lost 1 base, V lost 6 bases, and 6 bases had no gene match. Written as DNA, the CDR3 is TGTGCCAGCTCGGAAACACAGGGGTCCTACGAGCAGTACTTC. It codes for CASSETQGSYEQYF.

This clonotype was counted between two and nine times. The V and J genes are TRBV29-1 and TRBJ1-1, with TRBD1 identical over 8 bases. With 8 bases clipped from V and 1 base from J, the junction kept 6 bases outside the gene matches. CDR1 is SQVTM and CDR2 is ANQGSEA in the germline V gene. CDR3 length equals 13 residues. Written as DNA, the CDR3 is TGCAGCACCCGAGGGACAGGGAACACTGAAGCTTTCTTT. Its translation: CSTRGTGNTEAFF.

This clonotype has ten or more counts. The rearrangement links TRBV7-8 to TRBJ1-5; D is possibly TRBD1 (5 bases). The CDR3 loop spans 13 amino acids. The V end was cut by 6 bases, the J end by 5 bases, with 11 bases between. Germline assignment: CDR1 SGHVS and CDR2 FQNEAQ. CDR3 residues: CASRGAGHQPQHF. In DNA, the CDR3 is TGTGCCAGCAGGGGAGCGGGGCATCAGCCCCAGCATTTT.